The next 14 T cell receptor beta chains were all read from a single sample in a study of blood T cell repertoires in COVID-19 (TCRdb year 2020). The library was generated by the immunoSEQ multiplex PCR assay. TCRdb carries this immuneACCESS record with in-frame sequences only. Its versions omit some clonotypes, under half of them owing to an unresolved V gene in the studies checked, with the rest unexplained. The sample table records about 87,000 clones; 70% to 90% of these occur just once. The top ten clones comprise 4.5% to 5.5% of the sample. The sequencing sample was made of peripheral blood. These receptors all stem from a man aged 35 to 55 with acute or convalescent COVID-19.

The chain recombines TRBV19 with TRBJ1-3; TRBD1 matches at 9 bases. The CDR3 is 15 residues long. Germline values: CDR1 LNHDA, CDR2 SQIVND (reference sequence). The V segment lost 5 bases and the J segment 1 base; nucleotides outside the gene matches: 3. DNA for the CDR3: TGTGCCAGTAGTGGGGACAGGGTGTCTGGAAACACCATATATTTT. Translation: CASSGDRVSGNTIYF. Using reference TRBV19 and TRBJ1-3 for the parts outside the CDR3, the full variable domain is DGGITQSPKYLFRKEGQNVTLSCEQNLNHDAMYWYRQDPGQGLRLIYYSQIVNDFQKGDIAEGYSVSREKKESFPLTVTSAQKNPTAFYLCASSGDRVSGNTIYFGEGSWLTVV.

The V call is TRBV5-6, the J call TRBJ1-1; TRBD1 matches 7 bases. This CDR3 spans 14 amino acids. CDR1 and CDR2 from the germline V gene are SGHDT and YYEEEE. The trim removed 4 bases at V and 8 bases at J, leaving 11 bases unmatched. In DNA form, the CDR3 reads TGTGCCAGCAGCCAACTTGGGACAGAAGGAGAAGCTTTCTTT. Its translation is CASSQLGTEGEAFF.

V and J are TRBV6-5 and TRBJ1-6; perhaps TRBD1 as D (6 bases). Trimming took 7 bases from V and 8 from J, leaving 15 bases between them. CDR1 and CDR2 (germline): MNHEY, SVGAGI. There are 14 residues in the CDR3. The CDR3 sequence: CASTRTAGDSPLHF. The CDR3 DNA is TGTGCCAGCACCCGGACAGCCGGGGATTCACCCCTCCACTTT.

The V call is TRBV4-1, the J call TRBJ1-6, with TRBD1 as a possible D gene (6 bases). Germline V gene data show CDR1 as MGHRA and CDR2 as YSYEKL. The length of the CDR3 is 15 residues. Trimming removed 1 base at V and 9 bases at J, with 13 bases between. CDR3 nucleotide sequence: TGCGCCAGCAGCCAAGGGGGACACTTCAGTTCACCCCTCCACTTT. It encodes CASSQGGHFSSPLHF.

The rearrangement uses TRBV20-1 and TRBJ1-5; D gene unclear. CDR1 is DFQATT and CDR2 is SNEGSKA in the germline V gene (reference sequence). Trimming removed 3 bases at V and 0 bases at J, with 12 bases between. This CDR3 is 15 amino acids long. The CDR3 region is CSASGGGSSNQPQHF. In nucleotides, the CDR3 is TGCAGTGCTAGTGGTGGAGGTTCTAGCAATCAGCCCCAGCATTTT.

The chain recombines TRBV30 with TRBJ2-3; 10 positions match TRBD2. J gave up 3 bases and V 4 bases, and 7 bases lay outside the gene matches. The CDR3 has 15 amino acids. Germline loops: CDR1 GTSNPN, CDR2 SVGIG (reference sequence). The chain's CDR3 is CAWIFSGRITDTQYF. In DNA form, the CDR3 reads TGTGCCTGGATCTTTAGCGGGAGGATAACAGATACGCAGTATTTT. Full variable domain (outside the CDR3, taken from reference TRBV30 and TRBJ2-3): SQTIHQWPATLVQPVGSPLSLECTVEGTSNPNLYWYRQAAGRGLQLLFYSVGIGQISSEVPQNLSASRPQDRQFILSSKKLLLSDSGFYLCAWIFSGRITDTQYFGPGTRLTVL.

The V call is TRBV30, the J call TRBJ1-1; 7 bases map to TRBD1. V lost 0 bases to trimming and J lost 3 bases; unmatched junction nucleotides: 7. Per the germline V gene, CDR1 is GTSNPN and CDR2 is SVGIG (reference sequence). The CDR3 totals 15 residues. The CDR3 DNA is TGTGCCTGGAGTGTAACAGGGGCAGGGGACACTGAAGCTTTCTTT. Protein product: CAWSVTGAGDTEAFF.

The rearrangement uses TRBV6-5 and TRBJ1-1; D not resolved. The CDR3 totals 13 residues. V dropped 5 bases and J dropped 2 bases, with 9 bases sitting between them. In germline, CDR1 is MNHEY, CDR2 SVGAGI. The CDR3 DNA reads TGTGCCAGCAGTCCACTTAGAAACACTGAAGCTTTCTTT. Its translation is CASSPLRNTEAFF.

The chain uses TRBV5-4 and TRBJ2-2; 10 bases fit TRBD2. This CDR3 has 17 residues. V was pared by 4 bases and J by 4 bases, with 10 bases of the junction left unmatched. CDR1 and CDR2 from the germline V gene are SGHNT and YYREEE (reference sequence). CDR3 in amino acids: CASSPFDSGGSTGELFF. The CDR3 DNA follows: TGTGCCAGCAGCCCGTTTGATAGCGGGGGGTCCACCGGGGAGCTGTTTTTT.

For this clone: At one of its ends the junction is not consistent with the germline gene, which may arise from a read error. CDR3 loop: CASRDSDSNTEAFF. In nucleotides, the CDR3 is TGTGCCAGCAGGGACTCAGATAGCAACACTGAAGCTTTCTTT. The J gene is TRBJ1-1, the V gene TRBV6-4; no definite D call. CDR1 is MRHNA, CDR2 SNTAGT, per germline. CDR3 length: 14 amino acids.

The V and J genes are TRBV11-3 and TRBJ2-1; the D is unclear. Germline V gene sequence: CDR1 SGHNT, CDR2 YENEEA. The CDR3 runs to 12 residues. V shed 1 base and J shed 9 bases, with 7 bases lying between them. CDR3 DNA: TGTGCCAGCAGCTTAGTTCAGTCTGAGCAGTTCTTC. This encodes CASSLVQSEQFF.

CDR3: CASSEYTQNPNSPLHF. CDR3 bases: TGTGCCAGCAGTGAATATACGCAGAATCCTAATTCACCCCTCCACTTT. The chain couples TRBV25-1 to TRBJ1-6; D gene unclear. Trimming cost V 0 bases and J 6 bases, with 12 bases left between them. The CDR3 is 16 residues long. CDR1 and CDR2 from the germline V gene are MGHDK and SYGVNS.

The rearrangement uses TRBV12-5 and TRBJ1-1; TRBD1 matches at 7 bases. V was pared by 4 bases and J by 3 bases, with 11 bases of the junction left unmatched. Germline CDR1 is LGHNT and CDR2 is FRNRAP. This CDR3 contains 16 residues. The CDR3 sequence is CASGSTKFTGDTEAFF. Written as DNA, the CDR3 is TGTGCTAGTGGTTCTACGAAATTCACAGGGGACACTGAAGCTTTCTTT. Drawing the rest from reference TRBV12-5 and TRBJ1-1, the complete variable domain is DARVTQTPRHKVTEMGQEVTMRCQPILGHNTVFWYRQTMMQGLELLAYFRNRAPLDDSGMPKDRFSAEMPDATLATLKIQPSEPRDSAVYFCASGSTKFTGDTEAFFGQGTRLTVV.

The chain uses TRBV27 and TRBJ1-6; D may be TRBD1 (5 bases). This CDR3 spans 15 amino acids. V gave up 8 bases and J gave up 10 bases, with 21 bases separating them. Germline V gene sequence: CDR1 MNHEY, CDR2 SMNVEV (reference sequence). The CDR3 DNA sequence: TGTGCCAGCGGGGCCCTATTAGGGGAGGGATCACCCCTCCACTTT. Translation: CASGALLGEGSPLHF.